These T cell receptor beta chains were read from a single sample in a study of shared clonotypes between healthy human individuals. Only in-frame clones appear in the TCRdb table, and some are missing; sequencing was by immunoSEQ multiplex PCR. The table has approximately 2,200,000 clones, about 92% seen once. Material for sequencing was naive CD8+ T cells from PBMCs. These receptors were taken from a man between 18 and 29 years old in good health. Some clones in this sample may be carry-over from other donors' samples. The CDR3 runs from the conserved cysteine through the conserved F or W. D genes are given only for firm matches. Size is stated for part of the rows, as once, few or many counts, or as a class when the clone is expanded.

v_gene,abundance,j_gene,d_gene,CDR3aa,CDR3nt
TRBV7-8,NA,TRBJ2-2,NA,CASSEVPTGELFF,TGTGCCAGCAGCGAGGTTCCGACCGGGGAGCTGTTTTTT
TRBV5-1,NA,TRBJ2-4,NA,CASSWRGELAKNIQYF,TGCGCCAGCAGCTGGAGAGGAGAACTAGCCAAAAACATTCAGTACTTC
TRBV4-1,NA,TRBJ2-7,TRBD2,CASSQDPRTSTNEQYF,TGCGCCAGCAGCCAAGACCCACGGACTAGCACCAACGAGCAGTACTTC
TRBV9,NA,TRBJ2-7,NA,CASSRRDKVYEQYF,TGTGCCAGCAGCCGCCGGGACAAAGTCTACGAGCAGTACTTC
TRBV5-1,NA,TRBJ2-7,TRBD1,CASSLARGPGAYEQYF,TGCGCCAGCAGCTTGGCCAGGGGGCCGGGCGCCTACGAGCAGTACTTC
TRBV25-1,once,TRBJ1-1,NA,CASSRIGGLEAFF,TGTGCCAGCAGTCGCATCGGGGGCTTGGAAGCTTTCTTT
TRBV7-3,NA,TRBJ2-7,NA,CASSLTRVKPYEQYF,TGTGCCAGCAGCTTAACTCGGGTGAAGCCTTACGAGCAGTACTTC
TRBV9,NA,TRBJ1-2,TRBD1,CASSVSGQMDGYTF,TGTGCCAGCAGCGTCTCGGGACAGATGGATGGCTACACCTTC
TRBV5-1,NA,TRBJ1-3,NA,CASSLALGGQGNTIYF,TGCGCCAGCAGCTTGGCCTTGGGGGGGCAAGGAAACACCATATATTTT
TRBV7-8,NA,TRBJ2-4,NA,CASSLGPRGARPKNIQYF,TGTGCCAGCAGCTTAGGCCCTAGAGGCGCTCGGCCCAAAAACATTCAGTACTTC
TRBV29-1,NA,TRBJ2-5,NA,CSVGVRGVGETQYF,TGCAGCGTCGGCGTGAGGGGGGTCGGGGAGACCCAGTACTTC
TRBV15,NA,TRBJ1-1,NA,CATSRGSGDLLFF,TGTGCCACCAGCAGAGGGTCAGGGGACCTCTTATTCTTT
TRBV27,NA,TRBJ2-5,NA,CASSLIVGETQYF,TGTGCCAGCAGTTTAATAGTCGGAGAGACCCAGTACTTC
TRBV7-9,NA,TRBJ1-6,NA,CASSLGEILDSPLHF,TGTGCCAGCAGCTTAGGGGAGATATTAGATTCACCCCTCCACTTT
TRBV6-5,NA,TRBJ1-1,NA,CASSPVGRNTEAFF,TGTGCCAGCAGTCCGGTAGGGAGGAACACTGAAGCTTTCTTT
TRBV28,NA,TRBJ1-3,TRBD1,CASSLLRQGMGNTIYF,TGTGCCAGCAGTTTATTACGACAGGGGATGGGAAACACCATATATTTT
TRBV4-3,NA,TRBJ2-2,NA,CASSQDWGRANTGELFF,TGCGCCAGCAGCCAAGATTGGGGACGGGCGAACACCGGGGAGCTGTTTTTT
TRBV11-2,NA,TRBJ2-7,NA,CASSLPPEQYF,TGTGCCAGCAGCTTACCGCCCGAGCAGTACTTC
TRBV5-1,once,TRBJ2-1,NA,CASSLYREASSHNEQFF,TGCGCCAGCAGCTTGTACAGGGAGGCTAGCTCCCACAATGAGCAGTTCTTC
TRBV27,once,TRBJ2-5,NA,CATSSGVETQYF,TGTGCCACTTCTTCTGGTGTGGAGACCCAGTACTTC
TRBV6-5,NA,TRBJ2-7,TRBD2,CASKWREGQNEQYF,TGTGCCAGCAAGTGGCGGGAGGGCCAAAACGAGCAGTACTTC
TRBV28,few,TRBJ1-2,NA,CASSFDGFYGYTF,TGTGCCAGCAGTTTCGACGGATTCTATGGCTACACCTTC
TRBV7-9,NA,TRBJ2-3,NA,CASSSSNTEKTTDTQYF,TGTGCCAGCAGCTCCTCCAACACAGAGAAGACTACAGATACGCAGTATTTT
TRBV19,NA,TRBJ2-5,NA,CASSIVRAEQETQYF,TGTGCCAGTAGTATAGTTCGGGCAGAACAAGAGACCCAGTACTTC
TRBV11-2,NA,TRBJ1-2,NA,CASSPRGDQVLGGYTF,TGTGCCAGCAGCCCCCGGGGGGACCAAGTTCTCGGGGGCTACACCTTC
TRBV6-5,NA,TRBJ2-7,NA,CASSYGSGSYEQYF,TGTGCCAGCAGTTACGGGTCGGGCTCCTACGAGCAGTACTTC
TRBV4-3,NA,TRBJ1-2,NA,CASSQDGTEYYGYTF,TGCGCCAGCAGCCAAGACGGGACCGAGTACTATGGCTACACCTTC
TRBV2,NA,TRBJ2-7,NA,CASSGPGTAGEQYF,TGTGCCAGCAGTGGGCCCGGGACAGCGGGCGAGCAGTACTTC
TRBV15,NA,TRBJ2-7,TRBD1,CATSRGPGGHEQYF,TGTGCCACCAGCAGAGGCCCAGGGGGCCACGAGCAGTACTTC
TRBV27,NA,TRBJ1-2,NA,CASSIGLDSIYGYTF,TGTGCCAGCAGTATTGGACTGGACAGCATTTATGGCTACACCTTC
TRBV4-1,NA,TRBJ2-7,TRBD1,CASSSDRGTYEQYF,TGCGCCAGCAGTTCCGACAGGGGTACCTACGAGCAGTACTTC
TRBV5-6,NA,TRBJ1-1,NA,CASSLPTGTEAFF,TGTGCCAGCAGTCTACCGACGGGGACTGAAGCTTTCTTT
TRBV6-6,once,TRBJ2-7,NA,CASRTRGAGPNYEQYF,TGTGCCAGCAGGACCCGGGGGGCGGGTCCTAACTACGAGCAGTACTTC
TRBV19,NA,TRBJ2-3,NA,CASSILVGGTDTQYF,TGTGCCAGTAGTATTCTCGTCGGGGGCACCGATACGCAGTATTTT
TRBV11-2,NA,TRBJ2-3,TRBD1,CASSLVRTGADTQYF,TGTGCCAGCAGCTTAGTCCGGACAGGCGCAGATACGCAGTATTTT
TRBV29-1,NA,TRBJ2-1,NA,CSVEATGVRSNEQFF,TGCAGCGTGGAGGCCACGGGAGTACGGAGCAATGAGCAGTTCTTC
TRBV28,NA,TRBJ1-1,NA,CASRDMNTEAFF,TGTGCCAGCAGAGACATGAACACTGAAGCTTTCTTT
TRBV29-1,NA,TRBJ2-7,TRBD1,CSAKPGQASYEQYF,TGCAGCGCTAAACCGGGACAGGCGTCCTACGAGCAGTACTTC
TRBV21-1,NA,TRBJ2-7,NA,CAVGREQYF,TGTGCCGTAGGGCGTGAGCAGTACTTC
TRBV5-1,NA,TRBJ2-1,NA,CASSLEKGDEQFF,TGCGCCAGCAGCTTGGAGAAGGGCGATGAGCAGTTCTTC
TRBV5-4,NA,TRBJ2-7,NA,CASSLDGNYEQYF,TGTGCCAGCAGCTTGGACGGAAACTACGAGCAGTACTTC
TRBV27,NA,TRBJ2-4,NA,CASSLRDGVNIQYF,TGTGCCAGCAGTCTCCGGGACGGAGTAAACATTCAGTACTTC
TRBV4-3,NA,TRBJ2-3,NA,CASSQDYWTGGRVHTDTQYF,TGCGCCAGCAGCCAAGATTACTGGACGGGTGGGCGGGTACACACAGATACGCAGTATTTT
TRBV4-3,NA,TRBJ1-5,NA,CASSPYTASNQPQHF,TGCGCCAGCAGCCCCTACACGGCTAGCAATCAGCCCCAGCATTTT
TRBV7-8,NA,TRBJ2-7,TRBD2,CASRLAGGLYEQYF,TGTGCCAGCAGGCTGGCGGGGGGCCTTTACGAGCAGTACTTC
TRBV29-1,NA,TRBJ2-2,NA,CSVIMVNTGELFF,TGCAGCGTTATTATGGTCAACACCGGGGAGCTGTTTTTT
TRBV10-3,NA,TRBJ1-5,NA,CAISDGGPNQPQHF,TGTGCCATCAGTGATGGGGGACCCAATCAGCCCCAGCATTTT
TRBV29-1,NA,TRBJ2-1,NA,CSVVWDNEQFF,TGCAGCGTTGTTTGGGACAATGAGCAGTTCTTC
TRBV5-6,NA,TRBJ2-1,NA,CASSLWLARTYNEQFF,TGTGCCAGCAGCTTGTGGTTGGCGAGAACCTACAATGAGCAGTTCTTC
TRBV27,NA,TRBJ2-7,NA,CASSYRRFAYEQYF,TGTGCCAGCAGTTATCGACGGTTCGCCTACGAGCAGTACTTC
TRBV7-3,NA,TRBJ2-1,NA,CASSGPRSEQFF,TGTGCCAGCAGCGGCCCCCGGAGTGAGCAGTTCTTC
TRBV27,NA,TRBJ2-7,NA,CASSLLGSGTYEQYF,TGTGCCAGCAGTTTGTTGGGTAGCGGTACCTACGAGCAGTACTTC